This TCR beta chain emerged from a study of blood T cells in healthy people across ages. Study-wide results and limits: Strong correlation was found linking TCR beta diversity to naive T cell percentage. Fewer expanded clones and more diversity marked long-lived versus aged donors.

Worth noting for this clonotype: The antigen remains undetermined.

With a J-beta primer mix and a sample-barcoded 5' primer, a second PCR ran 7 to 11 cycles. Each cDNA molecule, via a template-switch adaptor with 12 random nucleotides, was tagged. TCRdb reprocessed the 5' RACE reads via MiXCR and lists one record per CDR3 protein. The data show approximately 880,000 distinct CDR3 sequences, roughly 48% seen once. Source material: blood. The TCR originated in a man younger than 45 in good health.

The CDR3 is CASSYQGFHETQYF. In DNA, the CDR3 is TGTGCCAGCAGCTATCAGGGATTTCACGAGACCCAGTACTTC. The V and J genes are TRBV28 and TRBJ2-5; maybe TRBD1 (5 bases). V was pared by 6 bases and J by 5 bases, with 16 bases between. The CDR3 runs 14 residues. Germline V lookup: CDR1 MDHEN, CDR2 SYDVKM.